These 10 T cell receptor beta chains were sequenced from one sample in a study of blood T cells in healthy people across ages. Sample-barcoded 5' priming and a J-beta primer mix drove a second PCR of 7 to 11 cycles. TCRdb reprocessed the 5' RACE reads with MiXCR, giving one entry per CDR3 protein. The repertoire holds 1.5 million to 2 million distinct CDR3 sequences, with about 50% as singletons. Material for sequencing was blood. The receptors stem from a woman aged 35 to 49 in good health.

Worth noting for this clonotype: The junction departs from the called germline gene at one end, perhaps through a read error. The chain uses TRBV5-1 and TRBJ2-7; no firm D call. CDR1 SGHRS and CDR2 YFSETQ come from the germline V gene. The CDR3 has 13 residues. The CDR3 here is CASSLGGTYKQYF. The CDR3 DNA sequence: TGCGCCAGCAGCTTGGGCGGAACCTACAAGCAGTACTTC.

This chain joins TRBV19 and TRBJ1-5; possibly TRBD1 for D (5 bases). Trimming cost V 1 base and J 4 bases, with 11 bases left between them. This CDR3 is 15 amino acids long. Germline V gene data show CDR1 as LNHDA and CDR2 as SQIVND (reference sequence). CDR3 sequence: CASSIGAGRNQPQHF. The CDR3 DNA reads TGTGCCAGTAGTATAGGGGCAGGGCGGAATCAGCCCCAGCATTTT.

The V gene is TRBV28, the J gene TRBJ2-4; D might be TRBD2 (6 bases). The tail of the sequence fits TRBJ2-5 better, so the J call may be wrong. Germline V gives CDR1 MDHEN, CDR2 SYDVKM. The CDR3 is made up of 18 amino acids. The CDR3 region has the DNA TGTGCCAGCAGTTTAAGTCGGGTGGGCCCGCGGGGCCCAGAGACCCAGTACTTC. This encodes CASSLSRVGPRGPETQYF.

This clonotype was recorded only once. The chain recombines TRBV12-3 or TRBV12-4 with TRBJ2-3, with D tentatively TRBD2 (7 bases). The germline V and J ends were trimmed by 5 bases and 2 bases, with 17 bases remaining between them. CDR3 length: 16 amino acids. This CDR3 reads CASSPPSGGHTDTQYF. The CDR3 DNA reads as TGTGCCAGCAGTCCCCCATCGGGGGGCCACACAGATACGCAGTATTTT.

This chain uses TRBV20-1 with TRBJ1-1; possibly TRBD1 for D (5 bases). This CDR3 is 14 amino acids long. V gave up 7 bases and J gave up 3 bases, with 18 bases separating them. Germline V gene data show CDR1 as DFQATT and CDR2 as SNEGSKA (reference sequence). This CDR3 is CSVRGPTGYTEAFF. The DNA of the CDR3 is TGCAGTGTTAGGGGCCCTACAGGTTACACTGAAGCTTTCTTT.

This clonotype has just a few counts. The rearrangement uses TRBV6-1 and TRBJ2-7; unclear D gene. CDR1 MNHNS and CDR2 SASEGT come from the germline V gene. V was clipped by 1 base and J by 3 bases, with 10 bases between them. This CDR3 has 14 residues. In DNA, the CDR3 is TGTGCCAGCAGTGAAGTCCTTGGTGACTACGAGCAGTACTTC. Protein sequence: CASSEVLGDYEQYF.

This clonotype occurred a few times. The chain joins TRBV15 to TRBJ1-2; D uncertain. V was clipped by 0 bases and J by 4 bases, with 6 bases between them. Per the germline V gene, CDR1 is LNHNV and CDR2 is YYDKDF (reference sequence). The CDR3 loop spans 13 amino acids. DNA of the CDR3: TGTGCCACCAGCAGAGACAGTACCTATGGCTACACCTTC. It yields the protein CATSRDSTYGYTF. Full variable domain (rest looked up from reference TRBV15 and TRBJ1-2): DAMVIQNPRYQVTQFGKPVTLSCSQTLNHNVMYWYQQKSSQAPKLLFHYYDKDFNNEADTPDNFQSRRPNTSFCFLDIRSPGLGDTAMYLCATSRDSTYGYTFGSGTRLTVV.

This clonotype was seen more than once but under ten times. The rearrangement joins TRBV6-2 or TRBV6-3 to TRBJ1-6, with 7 bases that match TRBD1. This CDR3 has 15 residues. Germline V gives CDR1 MNHEY, CDR2 SVGEGT. J lost 6 bases, V lost 7 bases, and 9 bases had no gene match. The DNA for the CDR3 is TGTGCCAGCATCGGACGGACAGGCGGTAATTCACCCCTCCACTTT. Translation gives CASIGRTGGNSPLHF.

The CDR3 region has the DNA TGTGCCAGCAGGGCGACGGAGACCTCCGAGCAGTACTTC. This encodes CASRATETSEQYF. V gene TRBV3-1 combines with J gene TRBJ2-7; D unresolved. The germline V gene encodes CDR1 LGHDT and CDR2 YNNKEL (reference sequence). CDR3 size: 13 residues. V lost 6 bases and J lost 6, with 15 bases in between.

The rearrangement links TRBV27 to TRBJ2-4; TRBD2 aligns across 8 bases. The DNA end favors TRBJ2-5, so the J call may be wrong. The V gene's germline CDR1 is MNHEY and CDR2 SMNVEV (reference sequence). CDR3 length: 16 amino acids. Here the CDR3 DNA reads TGTGCCAGCAGTTTATCGGGAGCGGGGGCCGCTCAGACCCAGTACTTC. As protein: CASSLSGAGAAQTQYF.